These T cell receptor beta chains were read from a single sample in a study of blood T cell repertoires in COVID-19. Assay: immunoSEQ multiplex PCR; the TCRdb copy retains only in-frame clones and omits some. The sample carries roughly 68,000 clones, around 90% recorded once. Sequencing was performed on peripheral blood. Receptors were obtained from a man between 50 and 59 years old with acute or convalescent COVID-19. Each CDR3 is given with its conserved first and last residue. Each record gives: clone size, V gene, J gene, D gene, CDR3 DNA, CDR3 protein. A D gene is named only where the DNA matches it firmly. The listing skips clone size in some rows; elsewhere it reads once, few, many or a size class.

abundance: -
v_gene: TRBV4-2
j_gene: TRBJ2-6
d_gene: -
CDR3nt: TGTGCCAGCAGCCAAGAATCCCAGGGCTCTGGGGCCAACGTCCTGACTTTC
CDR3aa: CASSQESQGSGANVLTF

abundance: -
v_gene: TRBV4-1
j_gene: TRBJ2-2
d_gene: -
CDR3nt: TGCGCCAGCAGCCAAGTAGTCCTCTCTAACACCGGGGAGCTGTTTTTT
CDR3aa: CASSQVVLSNTGELFF

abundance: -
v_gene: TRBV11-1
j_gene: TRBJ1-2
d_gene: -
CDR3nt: TGTGCCAGCAGCTTAGCGCGAGAAAACTATGGCTACACCTTC
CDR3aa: CASSLARENYGYTF

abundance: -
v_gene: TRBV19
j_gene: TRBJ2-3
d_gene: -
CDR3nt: TGTGCCAGTAGTCCCCGGGGAACAGATACGCAGTATTTT
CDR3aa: CASSPRGTDTQYF

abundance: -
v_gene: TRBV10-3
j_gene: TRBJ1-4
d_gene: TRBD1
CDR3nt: TGTGCCATCAGTGAGTACACAGGGGCAGAGGAAAAACTGTTTTTT
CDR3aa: CAISEYTGAEEKLFF

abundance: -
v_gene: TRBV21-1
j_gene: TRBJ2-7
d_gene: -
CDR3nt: TGTGCCAGCAGCAAAGTGACAACCTACGAGCAGTACTTC
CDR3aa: CASSKVTTYEQYF

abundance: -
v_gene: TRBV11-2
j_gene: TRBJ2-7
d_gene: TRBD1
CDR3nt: TGTGCCAGCAGCGTTTCGACAGGGGGCAACGAGCAGTACTTC
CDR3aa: CASSVSTGGNEQYF

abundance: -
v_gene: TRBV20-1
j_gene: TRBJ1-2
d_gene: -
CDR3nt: TGCAGTGCTAGTAGGCAGGGGTCTAACTATGGCTACACCTTC
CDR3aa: CSASRQGSNYGYTF

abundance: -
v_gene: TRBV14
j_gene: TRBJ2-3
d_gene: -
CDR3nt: TGTGCCAGCAGCCACGGGTGGGTCACCAGGGCAGATACGCAGTATTTT
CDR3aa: CASSHGWVTRADTQYF

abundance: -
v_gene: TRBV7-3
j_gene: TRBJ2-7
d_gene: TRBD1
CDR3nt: TGTGCCAGCAGCCGAAGGTCGGGACAGGGAGTCACCGAGCAGTACTTC
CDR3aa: CASSRRSGQGVTEQYF

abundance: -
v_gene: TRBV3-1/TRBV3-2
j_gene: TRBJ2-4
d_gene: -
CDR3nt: TGTGCCAGCAGCCCCGGCGTAGGACAGAAAAACATTCAGTACTTC
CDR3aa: CASSPGVGQKNIQYF

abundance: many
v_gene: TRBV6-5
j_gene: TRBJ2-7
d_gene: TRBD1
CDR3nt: TGTGCCAGCAGTTTTGGGGCCGGGACAGACTACGAGCAGTACTTC
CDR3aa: CASSFGAGTDYEQYF

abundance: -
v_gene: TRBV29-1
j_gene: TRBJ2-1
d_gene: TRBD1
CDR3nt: TGCAGCGTTGAAGAGCCACAGGGGAGTTACAATGAGCAGTTCTTC
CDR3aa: CSVEEPQGSYNEQFF

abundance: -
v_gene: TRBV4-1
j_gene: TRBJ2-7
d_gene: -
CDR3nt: TGCGCCAGCAGCCCCCCTAACAGGTTGGGGTACGAGCAGTACTTC
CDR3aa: CASSPPNRLGYEQYF

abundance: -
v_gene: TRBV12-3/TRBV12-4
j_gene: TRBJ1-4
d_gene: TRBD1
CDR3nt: TGTGCCAGCCAGGGGGCGCCCAATGAAAAACTGTTTTTT
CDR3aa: CASQGAPNEKLFF

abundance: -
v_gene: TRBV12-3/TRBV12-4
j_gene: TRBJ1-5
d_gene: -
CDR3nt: TGTGCCAGCAGTTTGGGGGGGCAGCCCCAGCATTTT
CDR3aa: CASSLGGQPQHF

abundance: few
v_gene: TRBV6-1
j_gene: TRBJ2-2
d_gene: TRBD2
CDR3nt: TGTGCCAGCAGTGTCACTAGCGACACCTTAACCGGGGAGCTGTTTTTT
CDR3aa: CASSVTSDTLTGELFF

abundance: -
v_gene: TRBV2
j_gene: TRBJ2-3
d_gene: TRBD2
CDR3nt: TGTGCCAGCAGTGAAGGGCCACTAGGGCGGGGGGCCACAGATACGCAGTATTTT
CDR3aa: CASSEGPLGRGATDTQYF

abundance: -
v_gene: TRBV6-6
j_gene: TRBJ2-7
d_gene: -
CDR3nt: TGTGCCAGCAGTTACTCCACGACAGGAGAGCAGTACTTC
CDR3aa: CASSYSTTGEQYF

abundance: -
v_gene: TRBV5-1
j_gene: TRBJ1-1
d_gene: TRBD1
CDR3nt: TGCGCCAGCAGAACCGGGACAGCGAACACTGAAGCTTTCTTT
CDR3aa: CASRTGTANTEAFF

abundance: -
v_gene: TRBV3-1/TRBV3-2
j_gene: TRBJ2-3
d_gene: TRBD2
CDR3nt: TGTGCCAGCAGCCAAGACCTAGCGGGGAGCACAGATACGCAGTATTTT
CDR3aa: CASSQDLAGSTDTQYF

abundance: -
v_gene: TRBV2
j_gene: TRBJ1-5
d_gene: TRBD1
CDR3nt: TGTGCCAGCGGTGGACAGGCCCCTAATCAGCCCCAGCATTTT
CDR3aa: CASGGQAPNQPQHF

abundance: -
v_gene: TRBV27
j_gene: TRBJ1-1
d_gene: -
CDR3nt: TGTGCCAGCAGTTTCTCCACAGTGAACACTGAAGCTTTCTTT
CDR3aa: CASSFSTVNTEAFF

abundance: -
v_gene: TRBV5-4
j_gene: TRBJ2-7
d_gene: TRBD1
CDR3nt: TGTGCCAGCAGCTCCGGGACAGCGGCCTACGAGCAGTACTTC
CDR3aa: CASSSGTAAYEQYF

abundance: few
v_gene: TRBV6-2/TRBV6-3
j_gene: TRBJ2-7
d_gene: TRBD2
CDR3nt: TGTGCCAGCAGCTCGCGGACTAGCGGGGGAATCTACGAGCAGTACTTC
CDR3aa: CASSSRTSGGIYEQYF

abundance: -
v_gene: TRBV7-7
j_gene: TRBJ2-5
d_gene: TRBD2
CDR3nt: TGTGCTAGCAGCGTCGGCGGGGGGGCCGGGATAGAGACCCAGTACTTC
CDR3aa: CASSVGGGAGIETQYF

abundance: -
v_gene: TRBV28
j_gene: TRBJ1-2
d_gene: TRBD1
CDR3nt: TGTGCCAGCAGTTTATCCGGGACAGGGGCCTATGGCTACACCTTC
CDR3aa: CASSLSGTGAYGYTF

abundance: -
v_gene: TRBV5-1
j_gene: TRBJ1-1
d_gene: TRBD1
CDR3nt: TGCGCCAGCAGCTTGGGGGACAGCATGAACACTGAAGCTTTCTTT
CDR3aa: CASSLGDSMNTEAFF

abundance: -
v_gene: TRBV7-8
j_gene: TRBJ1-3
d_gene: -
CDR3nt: TGTGCCAGCAGCTTAGCGGGCAGGGCTAGCTCTGGAAACACCATATATTTT
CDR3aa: CASSLAGRASSGNTIYF

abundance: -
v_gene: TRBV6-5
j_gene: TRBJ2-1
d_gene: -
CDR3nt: TGTGCCAGCAGCTCGACTAACGCGGCAATCGATGAGCAGTTCTTC
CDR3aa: CASSSTNAAIDEQFF

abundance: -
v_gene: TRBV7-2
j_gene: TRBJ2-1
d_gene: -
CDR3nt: TGTGCCAGCAGCTTATTCGTTGAGCAGTTCTTC
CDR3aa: CASSLFVEQFF

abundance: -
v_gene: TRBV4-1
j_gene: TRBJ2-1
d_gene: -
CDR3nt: TGCGCCAGCAGCCAAGCCAGGGCCGGTGAGCAGTTCTTC
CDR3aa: CASSQARAGEQFF

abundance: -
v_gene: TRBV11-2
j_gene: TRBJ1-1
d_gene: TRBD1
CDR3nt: TGTGCCAGCAGTCTTACACAGGGGGCGCGAACTGAAGCTTTCTTT
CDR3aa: CASSLTQGARTEAFF

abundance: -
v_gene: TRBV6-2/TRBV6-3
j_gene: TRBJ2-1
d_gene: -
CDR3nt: TGTGCCAGCAGTTCGATTAGTAAGTCCTACAATGAGCAGTTCTTC
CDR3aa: CASSSISKSYNEQFF

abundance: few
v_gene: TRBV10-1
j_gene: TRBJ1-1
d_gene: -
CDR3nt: TGCGCCAGCAGTGAGGGAGCAAACACTGAAGCTTTCTTT
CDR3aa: CASSEGANTEAFF

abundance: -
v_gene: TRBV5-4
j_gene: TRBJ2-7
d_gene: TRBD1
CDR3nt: TGTGCCAGCAGCTCACGACAGGGGGCCTACGAGCAGTACTTC
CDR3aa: CASSSRQGAYEQYF

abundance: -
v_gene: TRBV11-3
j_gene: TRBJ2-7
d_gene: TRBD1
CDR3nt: TGTGCCAGCAGCTCGGGGACAGGGGACTCCTACGAGCAGTACTTC
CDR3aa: CASSSGTGDSYEQYF

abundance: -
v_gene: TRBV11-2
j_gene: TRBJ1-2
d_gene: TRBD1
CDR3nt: TGTGCCAGCAGCGCCACAGGGGCCGGCTACACCTTC
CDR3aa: CASSATGAGYTF

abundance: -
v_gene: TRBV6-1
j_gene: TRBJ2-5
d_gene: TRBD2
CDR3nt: TGTGCCAGCAGTGAGCGGGGGAGAGCTCAAGAGACCCAGTACTTC
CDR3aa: CASSERGRAQETQYF

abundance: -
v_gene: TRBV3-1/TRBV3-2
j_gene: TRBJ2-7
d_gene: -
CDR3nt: TGTGCCAGCAGCCGCAGGCTAGCGACTAAAGGGCTAGAGCAGTACTTC
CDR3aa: CASSRRLATKGLEQYF

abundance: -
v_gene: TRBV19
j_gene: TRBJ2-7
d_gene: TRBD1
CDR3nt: TGTGCCAGTAGTTCCAGGGGGCTCTACGAGCAGTACTTC
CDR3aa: CASSSRGLYEQYF

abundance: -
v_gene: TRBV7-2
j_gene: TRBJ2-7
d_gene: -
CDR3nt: TGTGCCAGCAGCTTAGCCCGGTACGAGCAGTACTTC
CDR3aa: CASSLARYEQYF

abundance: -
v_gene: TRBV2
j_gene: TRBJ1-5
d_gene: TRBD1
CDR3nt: TGTGCCAGCAGTGCGGGACAGGGTGCTCAGCCCCAGCATTTT
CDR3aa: CASSAGQGAQPQHF

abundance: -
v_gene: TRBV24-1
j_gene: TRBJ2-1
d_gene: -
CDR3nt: TGTGCCACCAGTGATCACCAGGGAAAAGGCAATGAGCAGTTCTTC
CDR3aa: CATSDHQGKGNEQFF

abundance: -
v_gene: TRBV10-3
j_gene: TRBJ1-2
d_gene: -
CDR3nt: TGTGCCATCAGTGATGGACAGCCGAACCACACCTTC
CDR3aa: CAISDGQPNHTF

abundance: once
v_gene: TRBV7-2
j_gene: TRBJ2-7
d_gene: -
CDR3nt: TGTGCCAGCAGCCCAGGACTCCCCGCCTACGAGCAGTACTTC
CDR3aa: CASSPGLPAYEQYF

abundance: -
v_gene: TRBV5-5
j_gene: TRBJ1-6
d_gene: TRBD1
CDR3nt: TGTGCCAGCAGCTTGGGCGGGACAGGGAATTCTGGGTGGAATTCACCCCTCCACTTT
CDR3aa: CASSLGGTGNSGWNSPLHF

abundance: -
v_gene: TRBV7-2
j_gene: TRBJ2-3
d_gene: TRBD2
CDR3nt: TGTGCCAGCAGCTTTCAGCGGGGGTCAGATACGCAGTATTTT
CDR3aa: CASSFQRGSDTQYF

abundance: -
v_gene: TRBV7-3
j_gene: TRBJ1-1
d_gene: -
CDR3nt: TGTGCCAGCAGCGTGTTACCCCGAGGACATGGATTGGGGAACACTGAAGCTTTCTTT
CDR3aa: CASSVLPRGHGLGNTEAFF

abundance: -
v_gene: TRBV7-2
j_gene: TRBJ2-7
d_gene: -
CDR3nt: TGTGCCAGCAGCTTAAACCAGGGGGGTGGCGAGCAGTACTTC
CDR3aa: CASSLNQGGGEQYF

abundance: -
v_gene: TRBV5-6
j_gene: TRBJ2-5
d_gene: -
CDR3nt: TGTGCCAGCAGCTTGGGAGGGGGATTGGGAGAGACCCAGTACTTC
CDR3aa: CASSLGGGLGETQYF

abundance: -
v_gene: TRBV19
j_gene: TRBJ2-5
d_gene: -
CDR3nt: TGTGCCAGTAGTCCGCTCCTTCGAGGGGAGACCCAGTACTTC
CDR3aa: CASSPLLRGETQYF

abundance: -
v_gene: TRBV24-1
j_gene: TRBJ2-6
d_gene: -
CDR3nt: TGTGCCACCAGTGTAACATCGACAGGTTCCTCTGGGGCCAACGTCCTGACTTTC
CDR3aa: CATSVTSTGSSGANVLTF

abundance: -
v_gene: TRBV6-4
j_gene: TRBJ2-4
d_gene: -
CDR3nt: TGTGCCAGCAGTGAAACGCTAGGGGACATTCAGTACTTC
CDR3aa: CASSETLGDIQYF

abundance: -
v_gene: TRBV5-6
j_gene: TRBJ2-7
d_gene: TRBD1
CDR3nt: TGTGCCAGCAGCTCGGACAGGCCCTACGAGCAGTACTTC
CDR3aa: CASSSDRPYEQYF

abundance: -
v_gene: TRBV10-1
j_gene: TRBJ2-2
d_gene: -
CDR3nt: TGCGCCAGCATGGCAAAAAAAAACACCGGGGAGCTGTTTTTT
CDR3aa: CASMAKKNTGELFF

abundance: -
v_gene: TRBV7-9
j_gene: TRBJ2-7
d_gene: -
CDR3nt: TGTGCCAGCAGCTCCCGCGCCCCCTACGAGCAGTACTTC
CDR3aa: CASSSRAPYEQYF

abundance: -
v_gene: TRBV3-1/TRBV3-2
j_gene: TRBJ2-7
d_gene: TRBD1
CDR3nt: TGTGCCAGCAGCCAATCCGACAGGGGAGCCTACGAGCAGTACTTC
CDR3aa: CASSQSDRGAYEQYF

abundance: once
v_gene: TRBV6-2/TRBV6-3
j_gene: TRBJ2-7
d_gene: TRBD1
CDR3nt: TGTGCCAGCAGTTACACAGGGGGGCTCGAGCAGTACTTC
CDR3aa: CASSYTGGLEQYF

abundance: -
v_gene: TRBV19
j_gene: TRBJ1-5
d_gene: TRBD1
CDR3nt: TGTGCCAGTACACGACAGGGGACTAGCAATCAGCCCCAGCATTTT
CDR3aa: CASTRQGTSNQPQHF